This TCR beta chain was identified in a study of T cell repertoires in cytomegalovirus infection (dated by TCRdb to the late 2010s). Turning to the overall study: The peptide stimulations were aimed at well-studied HLA-B-restricted epitopes as well as recently identified HLA-C-restricted CMV epitopes, whose presentation resists viral immunomodulation. The HLA type of each donor mattered for the analysis, because public TCR beta signatures pointed to carriage of CMV infection along with the matching HLA type.

Broader findings and caveats from the paper: In the ex vivo response, HLA-C-restricted CMV-specific TCR beta clonotypes were dominant, and in two of eight donors the single most frequent clonotype came from this HLA-C-restricted group. Carriers of CMV infection plus the relevant HLA type were discriminated by the cumulative frequency of public TCR beta family members in the study cohort and in an independent roughly 370-donor cohort.

A distance of 14 bases separates the germline ends of V and J, which lose 0 bases and 5 bases respectively. CDR1 is given as LGHNA and CDR2 as YNFKEQ, both from the germline V gene. The CDR3 covers 16 residues, taking in both the cysteine and the phenylalanine. Just CDR3 DNA is preserved here, 48 bases in frame from base 1. The treatment or condition label, read with the paper, signifies: in vitro stimulation with specific CMV peptide epitopes to enrich CMV-specific T cells. This clonotype was seen only a few times. Its specific antigen is unknown. Qualities for individual bases were not recorded, and no much larger clone is one base off. Instrument on record: Illumina HiSeq 1500. TCRdb cleaned the public reads at Q25 with fastp, built clones with MiXCR and kept in-frame beta chains. Each entry is one CDR3 protein sequence, shown with its most common DNA and genes. The sample table contains approximately 990,000 distinct CDR3 sequences; only one count was recorded for less than 40% of them. The ten largest clonotypes hold over 11% of the sample.

The sequence came from a human donor in good health (CMV status not recorded). Some clones in this sample may be carry-over from other donors' samples. The rearranged segments are TRBV4-2 and TRBJ2-1, with the D gene call left open. The sample consisted of cultured CD8+ T cells from PBMCs, taken from culture after CMV antigen stimulation. Here is the DNA: TGTGCCAGCAGCCAAGAGCCCGCTGACTTACACAATGAGCAGTTCTTC. Its coded protein is CASSQEPADLHNEQFF.